The 20 T cell receptor beta chains given below trace back to one sample, sequenced in a study of blood T cell repertoires in COVID-19. Profiled with immunoSEQ multiplex PCR; TCRdb holds only in-frame clones, not every one. The sample lists a few hundred thousand clones, 85% occurring once. The sample was PBMCs or T cells enriched from blood (not recorded which). Receptor source: a man in his forties who had recovered from COVID-19.

This chain joins TRBV7-8 and TRBJ2-7; D perhaps matches TRBD2 (5 bases). V gave up 2 bases and J gave up 0 bases, with 8 bases separating them. Germline CDR1 is SGHVS and CDR2 is FQNEAQ. This CDR3 spans 14 amino acids. The CDR3, as DNA: TGTGCCAGCAGCTTATTAGGGAGCTCCTACGAGCAGTACTTC. Translating it yields CASSLLGSSYEQYF. Filled out from reference TRBV7-8 and TRBJ2-7, the complete variable domain reads GAGVSQSPRYKVAKRGQDVALRCDPISGHVSLFWYQQALGQGPEFLTYFQNEAQLDKSGLPSDRFFAERPEGSVSTLKIQRTQQEDSAVYLCASSLLGSSYEQYFGPGTRLTVT.

This sequence joins TRBV29-1 and TRBJ2-3, with 10 bases identical to TRBD1. After removal of 6 bases from V and 8 bases from J, the junction contained 8 bases not matched to a gene. From germline, CDR1 is SQVTM and CDR2 ANQGSEA. The CDR3 sequence is 13 residues long. The CDR3 nucleotides are TGCAGCGTCGTTCGACAGGGGGCAAGTACGCAGTATTTT. This gives the protein CSVVRQGASTQYF.

The chain carries TRBV9 and TRBJ2-1; 13 bases align to TRBD2. CDR3 length equals 15 residues. Germline CDR1 SGDLS, CDR2 YYNGEE. Losses at the gene ends were 3 bases for V and 8 bases for J; bases not matched to a gene: 5. CDR3 amino acids: CASSETSGRAHEQFF. The CDR3 bases are TGTGCCAGCAGCGAAACTAGCGGGAGGGCCCATGAGCAGTTCTTC.

CDR3 region: CASKRPGQANEQFF. Here the CDR3 DNA reads TGTGCCAGCAAAAGACCGGGACAGGCAAATGAGCAGTTCTTC. The rearrangement uses TRBV28 and TRBJ2-1; TRBD1 matches at 8 bases. Losses at the gene ends were 7 bases for V and 7 bases for J; bases not matched to a gene: 9. The CDR3 extends over 14 amino acids. From germline, CDR1 is MDHEN and CDR2 SYDVKM.

The chain recombines TRBV28 with TRBJ1-2; TRBD1 is a possible D gene (6 bases). Germline V gene data show CDR1 as MDHEN and CDR2 as SYDVKM. V lost 5 bases and J lost 0, with 13 bases in between. There are 15 residues in the CDR3. The CDR3 loop reads CASSTRDKPNYGYTF. The CDR3 DNA reads as TGTGCCAGCAGTACGAGGGACAAACCTAACTATGGCTACACCTTC.

V gene TRBV7-2 combines with J gene TRBJ1-2; D is perhaps TRBD1 (6 bases). The CDR3 contains 15 residues. Germline CDR1 is SGHTA and CDR2 is FQGNSA. V dropped 2 bases and J dropped 4 bases, with 14 bases sitting between them. The CDR3 is CASSLSPPTGYGYTF. CDR3 bases: TGTGCCAGCAGCTTATCTCCGCCGACAGGCTATGGCTACACCTTC. The variable domain in full, completed from reference TRBV7-2 and TRBJ1-2, reads GAGVSQSPSNKVTEKGKDVELRCDPISGHTALYWYRQSLGQGLEFLIYFQGNSAPDKSGLPSDRFSAERTGGSVSTLTIQRTQQEDSAVYLCASSLSPPTGYGYTFGSGTRLTVV.

The genes are TRBV4-2 and TRBJ2-1; 11 bases line up with TRBD2. V gave up 4 bases and J gave up 9 bases; unmatched junction bases: 11. The CDR3 is made up of 16 amino acids. Germline V gene lookup returns CDR1 LGHNA and CDR2 YNFKEQ. The CDR3 coding sequence is TGTGCCAGCAGCCCCGTTACTAGCGGGAGTAGGGCTGAGCAGTTCTTC. Translation: CASSPVTSGSRAEQFF.

The chain links TRBV18 to TRBJ1-2; no clear D. The V end was cut by 2 bases, the J end by 6 bases, with 10 bases between. Germline V gene sequence: CDR1 KGHSH, CDR2 LQKENI. The CDR3 length is 13 residues. CDR3 DNA: TGTGCCAGCTCACCATCTATCCAGGATGGCTACACCTTC. Protein sequence: CASSPSIQDGYTF.

This chain links TRBV3-1 (or the pseudogene TRBV3-2) with TRBJ2-4; D unclear. CDR1 is LGHDT, CDR2 YNNKEL, per germline (reference sequence). The length of the CDR3 is 11 residues. V was trimmed by 4 bases and J by 15 bases, leaving 13 bases between them. As DNA, the CDR3 is TGTGCCAGCAGCCGAAACTGGCGGTGGTACTTC. Its protein product is CASSRNWRWYF.

The chain carries TRBV2 and TRBJ2-1, with TRBD2 matching over 8 bases. The CDR3 consists of 15 residues. The germline CDR1 and CDR2 sequences are SNHLY and FYNNEI. V lost 5 bases and J lost 3; bases outside the gene matches: 6. The CDR3 reads CASSRDSGVYNEQFF. The DNA for the CDR3 is TGTGCCAGCAGTAGAGATAGCGGGGTCTACAATGAGCAGTTCTTC.

The chain is built from TRBV11-2 and TRBJ2-3; perhaps TRBD2 as D (5 bases). Germline CDR1 reads SGHAT; CDR2 reads FQNNGV. V dropped 0 bases and J dropped 4 bases, with 11 bases sitting between them. The CDR3 spans 15 residues. CDR3 residues: CASSLDPLAPDTQYF. In nucleotides, the CDR3 is TGTGCCAGCAGCTTAGATCCTCTAGCCCCAGATACGCAGTATTTT.

The chain joins TRBV5-1 to TRBJ1-2, with TRBD1 as a possible D gene (5 bases). Trimming took off 7 bases at V and 5 bases at J, with 12 bases between the two ends. CDR3 length: 12 amino acids. The germline gives CDR1 SGHRS, CDR2 YFSETQ. DNA of the CDR3: TGCGCCAGCCGTGCGGGGCTTTATGGCTACACCTTC. Translating gives CASRAGLYGYTF.

This chain uses TRBV10-2 with TRBJ2-7; 9 bases fit TRBD1. The V and J ends lost 7 bases and 5 bases, in that order; junction bases with no gene match: 12. The CDR3 sequence is 15 residues long. Per germline, CDR1 WSHSY and CDR2 SAAADI. The CDR3 DNA reads TGCGCCAGCACTCTTACCGGGACAGGGCTAGACGAGCAGTACTTC. Its protein is CASTLTGTGLDEQYF.

This clone appeared once. V is TRBV27 and J is TRBJ2-2; D is unclear. This CDR3 is 14 amino acids long. Trimming left V 5 bases short and J 4 bases short, with 11 bases between. Germline V gives CDR1 MNHEY, CDR2 SMNVEV (reference sequence). CDR3 coding DNA: TGTGCCAGCAGTACCCTAAGCCGCACCGGGGAGCTGTTTTTT. Translation gives CASSTLSRTGELFF.

The gene calls are TRBV19 and TRBJ2-1; TRBD2 might be the D (5 bases). Deletions cut 2 bases from V and 10 bases from J, with 21 bases between. This CDR3 is built from 16 residues. The germline V gene encodes CDR1 LNHDA and CDR2 SQIVND (reference sequence). The CDR3 here is CASSISRDYPNREQFF. The DNA of the CDR3 is TGTGCCAGTAGTATATCGAGAGACTATCCTAACAGAGAGCAGTTCTTC.

The chain combines TRBV19 with TRBJ1-5; 7 nucleotides line up with TRBD1. J lost 3 bases, V lost 8 bases, and 4 bases had no gene match. CDR1 LNHDA and CDR2 SQIVND come from the germline V gene (reference sequence). This CDR3 is built from 13 residues. CDR3: CASVRGHNQPQHF. The CDR3 coding sequence is TGTGCCAGTGTTAGGGGGCACAATCAGCCCCAGCATTTT.

The chain recombines TRBV7-9 with TRBJ2-1, with 7 nucleotides matching TRBD2. CDR1 is SEHNR, CDR2 FQNEAQ, per germline (reference sequence). The CDR3 contains 14 residues. Trimming at V came to 10 bases and at J to 4 bases, leaving 10 bases not matched to a gene. The CDR3 sequence: CATPGRRSYNEQFF. DNA for the CDR3: TGTGCCACGCCCGGGAGGCGTTCTTACAATGAGCAGTTCTTC.

This rearrangement joins TRBV19 to TRBJ2-7; D possibly corresponds to TRBD1 (6 bases). Per the germline V gene, CDR1 is LNHDA and CDR2 is SQIVND (reference sequence). This CDR3 spans 14 amino acids. Trimming pared 4 bases from V and 0 bases from J, leaving 10 bases between. Here the CDR3 reads CASSRTASSYEQYF. CDR3 DNA: TGTGCCAGTAGTAGGACAGCTAGCTCCTACGAGCAGTACTTC.

The genes are TRBV3-1 (or the pseudogene TRBV3-2) and TRBJ1-2; maybe TRBD1 (6 bases). CDR1 and CDR2 (germline): LGHDT, YNNKEL (reference sequence). The CDR3 is 12 residues long. V was shortened by 4 bases and J by 13 bases, with 16 bases between the two germline ends. This chain's CDR3 is CASSLVRGVLTF. The CDR3 DNA reads as TGTGCCAGCAGCCTCGTCAGGGGAGTCCTCACCTTC.

The chain couples TRBV3-1 (or the pseudogene TRBV3-2) to TRBJ2-7; D is possibly TRBD1 (5 bases). Trimming shortened V by 5 bases and J by 2 bases, and 10 bases separated the two germline ends. Per the germline V gene, CDR1 is LGHDT and CDR2 is YNNKEL (reference sequence). The CDR3 extends over 13 amino acids. CDR3 DNA sequence: TGTGCCAGCAGCTTCAGGGATCCCTACGAGCAGTACTTC. This translates into CASSFRDPYEQYF.